These 22 T cell receptor beta chains originate from one sample sequenced in a study of stem cell transplantation in POMP-related autoinflammatory disease. Sequencing used immunoSEQ multiplex PCR; TCRdb keeps in-frame clones, though not all of them. This sample has some 68,000 clones, with approximately 91% found just once. The material sequenced was CD4+ T cells from PBMCs, taken after stem cell transplantation. The receptors were sampled from a human patient with POMP-related autoinflammation and immune dysregulation (PRAID). Some T cells may possibly be graft donor cells.

The chain joins TRBV5-1 to TRBJ1-6, with D perhaps matching TRBD1 (6 bases). CDR1 and CDR2 (germline): SGHRS, YFSETQ. V was cut by 6 bases and J by 5 bases, with 12 bases left in between. CDR3 size: 14 residues. CDR3 in DNA: TGCGCCAGCACACCGGGACACCATAATTCACCCCTCCACTTT. The encoded protein is CASTPGHHNSPLHF. The full variable domain, in which reference TRBV5-1 and TRBJ1-6 provide the parts outside the CDR3, is KAGVTQTPRYLIKTRGQQVTLSCSPISGHRSVSWYQQTPGQGLQFLFEYFSETQRNKGNFPGRFSGRQFSNSRSEMNVSTLELGDSALYLCASTPGHHNSPLHFGNGTRLTVT.

The chain has TRBV5-5 and TRBJ2-3; D is uncertain. CDR1 and CDR2 from the germline V gene are SGHKS and YYEKEE (reference sequence). CDR3 length: 12 amino acids. V gave up 9 bases and J gave up 6 bases, with 14 bases separating them. CDR3 sequence reads: CATQISEDTQYF. The CDR3 coding sequence is TGTGCCACCCAGATCTCCGAGGATACGCAGTATTTT.

The J gene is TRBJ2-7, the V gene TRBV28, with TRBD1 identical over 9 bases. Losses at the gene ends were 7 bases for V and 6 bases for J; bases not matched to a gene: 13. Germline V CDR1 and CDR2: MDHEN, SYDVKM. This CDR3 is built from 15 residues. This CDR3 reads CASNRPGTGMGEQYF. CDR3 nucleotides: TGTGCCAGCAACAGACCCGGGACAGGGATGGGCGAGCAGTACTTC.

The chain has TRBV27 and TRBJ2-3, with TRBD2 matching 13 bases. Germline trimming cut 7 bases from V and 7 bases from J; bases unmatched to any gene: 5. The CDR3 has 14 residues. Germline V gives CDR1 MNHEY, CDR2 SMNVEV (reference sequence). The CDR3 bases are TGTGCCAGCATGCGACTAGCGGGAGGTTATACGCAGTATTTT. It yields the protein CASMRLAGGYTQYF.

The chain employs TRBV3-1 (or the pseudogene TRBV3-2) and TRBJ2-3; D may be TRBD2 (5 bases). V lost 3 bases to trimming and J lost 3 bases, with 10 bases between them. The CDR3 covers 14 residues. CDR1 LGHDT and CDR2 YNNKEL come from the germline V gene (reference sequence). For the CDR3, the DNA is TGTGCCAGCAGCCATTTTTCGGGGACAGATACGCAGTATTTT. Translated: CASSHFSGTDTQYF.

The chain has TRBV7-9 and TRBJ1-4, with 7 bases identical to TRBD1. The V segment lost 0 bases and the J segment 3 bases; nucleotides outside the gene matches: 1. This CDR3 contains 15 residues. Germline lookup yields CDR1 SEHNR and CDR2 FQNEAQ (reference sequence). This CDR3 reads CASSLAGQPNEKLFF. The CDR3 bases are TGTGCCAGCAGCTTAGCGGGACAGCCTAATGAAAAACTGTTTTTT.

The chain joins TRBV5-1 to TRBJ2-5; 10 bases map to TRBD1. Unmatched junction bases numbered 4, after V lost 2 bases and J lost 9 bases. This CDR3 region has 13 residues. CDR1 is SGHRS and CDR2 is YFSETQ in the germline V gene. CDR3 sequence reads: CASSLTGTGAQYF. The DNA for the CDR3 is TGCGCCAGCAGCTTAACCGGGACAGGGGCCCAGTACTTC.

The chain employs TRBV5-5 and TRBJ1-1; no clear D. Germline loops: CDR1 SGHKS, CDR2 YYEKEE (reference sequence). The CDR3 spans 13 residues. V shed 4 bases and J shed 7 bases, with 14 bases lying between them. The CDR3: CASSPGISFEAFF. CDR3 DNA sequence: TGTGCCAGCAGCCCCGGGATCTCCTTTGAAGCTTTCTTT. The full variable domain, completed using reference TRBV5-5 and TRBJ1-1, is DAGVTQSPTHLIKTRGQQVTLRCSPISGHKSVSWYQQVLGQGPQFIFQYYEKEERGRGNFPDRFSARQFPNYSSELNVNALLLGDSALYLCASSPGISFEAFFGQGTRLTVV.

The rearrangement links TRBV5-1 to TRBJ1-6; tentative D call: TRBD1 (6 bases). V shed 7 bases and J shed 9 bases, with 17 bases lying between them. The CDR3 is 14 amino acids. Germline V gene sequence: CDR1 SGHRS, CDR2 YFSETQ. CDR3 amino acids: CASGARLGGSPLHF. For the CDR3, the DNA is TGCGCCAGCGGTGCTCGACTAGGGGGTTCACCCCTCCACTTT.

Here the CDR3 DNA reads TGTGCCAGCCAATCCCAGGGGGCGAATAATTCACCCCTCCACTTT. Translated: CASQSQGANNSPLHF. The chain couples TRBV2 to TRBJ1-6, with TRBD1 matching over 8 bases. The CDR3 length is 15 residues. With 8 bases clipped from V and 5 bases from J, the junction kept 8 bases outside the gene matches. Germline CDR1 reads SNHLY; CDR2 reads FYNNEI.

J is TRBJ2-3 and V is TRBV19, with D maybe TRBD1 (6 bases). The ends were cut back, 5 bases at V and 2 bases at J, with 14 bases in the middle. Germline CDR1 reads LNHDA; CDR2 reads SQIVND (reference sequence). This CDR3 region has 15 residues. DNA of the CDR3: TGTGCCAGTAGTCCGAAAGACAGGTACACAGATACGCAGTATTTT. Its translation is CASSPKDRYTDTQYF.

J is TRBJ2-1 and V is TRBV19; D tentatively fits TRBD1 or TRBD2 (5 bases each). Germline CDR1 LNHDA, CDR2 SQIVND (reference sequence). Between the trimmed V and J ends, which lost 6 bases and 9 bases, there was a span of 9 bases. The CDR3 is 11 residues long. The CDR3 protein is CASRNGTEQFF. For the CDR3, the DNA is TGTGCCAGTAGAAATGGGACTGAGCAGTTCTTC.

V is TRBV5-1 and J is TRBJ2-5, with D perhaps matching TRBD1 (5 bases). This CDR3 spans 15 amino acids. Trimming took off 1 base at V and 5 bases at J, with 15 bases between the two ends. Germline V lookup: CDR1 SGHRS, CDR2 YFSETQ. This chain's CDR3 is CASSLSPGPGETQYF. The CDR3 bases are TGCGCCAGCAGCTTGTCGCCAGGGCCGGGTGAGACCCAGTACTTC.

This chain links TRBV27 with TRBJ2-7; the D is unclear. Germline V gene data show CDR1 as MNHEY and CDR2 as SMNVEV (reference sequence). The CDR3 extends over 13 amino acids. The V end was cut by 4 bases, the J end by 3 bases, with 10 bases between. CDR3: CASSWSPFYEQYF. The CDR3 DNA sequence: TGTGCCAGCAGTTGGTCCCCCTTCTACGAGCAGTACTTC.

The V call is TRBV7-2, the J call TRBJ2-1; 8 bases line up with TRBD2. Unmatched junction bases numbered 6, after V lost 2 bases and J lost 0 bases. The CDR3 consists of 17 residues. Germline assignment: CDR1 SGHTA and CDR2 FQGNSA. CDR3 coding DNA: TGTGCCAGCAGCTTAAGCGGGGGCCCCCACTCCTACAATGAGCAGTTCTTC. Translating gives CASSLSGGPHSYNEQFF.

This chain uses TRBV6-1 with TRBJ2-3; 13 nucleotides line up with TRBD2. This CDR3 is built from 16 residues. The ends lost 3 bases at V and 3 bases at J; junction bases unmatched: 3. CDR1 is MNHNS and CDR2 is SASEGT in the germline V gene. The CDR3 here is CASSDPGLAGTDTQYF. The CDR3 DNA follows: TGTGCCAGCAGTGACCCGGGACTAGCGGGGACAGATACGCAGTATTTT.

The rearrangement links TRBV5-1 to TRBJ2-7; 9 bases map to TRBD1. V lost 3 bases and J lost 0; bases outside the gene matches: 7. The germline gives CDR1 SGHRS, CDR2 YFSETQ. The CDR3 consists of 16 residues. CDR3 coding DNA: TGCGCCAGCAGCTGGGGAGGGACAGGGAGCTCCTACGAGCAGTACTTC. It translates to CASSWGGTGSSYEQYF.

The chain uses TRBV7-2 and TRBJ1-2, with 9 positions matching TRBD1. From germline, CDR1 is SGHTA and CDR2 FQGNSA. Trimming cost V 1 base and J 0 bases; bases outside gene matches: 12. The CDR3 consists of 19 residues. The CDR3 protein is CASSLDGSGQGSPNYGYTF. As DNA, the CDR3 is TGTGCCAGCAGCTTAGATGGGTCGGGACAGGGATCCCCTAACTATGGCTACACCTTC.

The J gene is TRBJ1-2, the V gene TRBV10-3; TRBD1 agrees at 9 bases. The CDR3 has 14 residues. J lost 6 bases, V lost 6 bases, and 8 bases had no gene match. Germline V CDR1 and CDR2: ENHRY, SYGVKD. DNA of the CDR3: TGTGCCATCAGCAGAATGGACAGGGGCGATGGCTACACCTTC. This translates into CAISRMDRGDGYTF.

This chain uses TRBV20-1 with TRBJ2-7; the D gene is possibly TRBD1 (7 bases). Trimming shortened V by 3 bases and J by 3 bases, and 12 bases separated the two germline ends. CDR3 length: 13 amino acids. Germline values: CDR1 DFQATT, CDR2 SNEGSKA (reference sequence). CDR3 loop: CSASQGGRYEQYF. In nucleotides, the CDR3 is TGCAGTGCTAGTCAGGGGGGTCGCTACGAGCAGTACTTC.

This chain uses TRBV3-1 (or the pseudogene TRBV3-2) with TRBJ2-3; 10 nucleotides match TRBD2. The CDR3 has 17 amino acids. The germline CDR1 and CDR2 sequences are LGHDT and YNNKEL (reference sequence). Losses at the gene ends were 3 bases for V and 0 bases for J; bases not matched to a gene: 6. The CDR3 nucleotides are TGTGCCAGCAGCCATCGTCTAGCGGGGGTTAGCACAGATACGCAGTATTTT. Residues: CASSHRLAGVSTDTQYF.

This chain connects TRBV5-1 to TRBJ2-2, with TRBD1 matching 10 bases. Per the germline V gene, CDR1 is SGHRS and CDR2 is YFSETQ. This CDR3 has 14 residues. The trim removed 4 bases at V and 6 bases at J, leaving 3 bases unmatched. CDR3 in amino acids: CASSIGTGAGELFF. As DNA, the CDR3 is TGCGCCAGCAGCATCGGGACAGGGGCCGGGGAGCTGTTTTTT.